These 6 T cell receptor beta chains share one sample of origin, sequenced in a study of shared clonotypes between healthy human individuals. Only CD45RO-negative cells positively selected for CCR7 counted as naive CD8 cells, so terminally differentiated effector memory CD45RA+ cells were excluded. Data came from immunoSEQ multiplex PCR; TCRdb stores just in-frame clones and leaves some out. The sample holds some 2 million clones, approximately 95% seen once. Input material: naive CD8+ T cells sorted from blood. These receptors came from a man aged 18-30 years in good health.

The DNA for the CDR3 is TGTGCCAGCCAAGGCGTGGGTACCGGGACCGCGCAGTATTTT. It codes for CASQGVGTGTAQYF. This sequence joins TRBV27 and TRBJ2-3; D could derive from TRBD1 or TRBD2 (5 bases each). CDR1 is MNHEY and CDR2 is SMNVEV in the germline V gene (reference sequence). The CDR3 spans 14 residues. V was cut by 8 bases and J by 10 bases, with 22 bases left in between.

The chain carries TRBV7-9 and TRBJ1-1; TRBD1 might be the D (5 bases). The CDR3 is 11 residues long. The ends were cut back, 5 bases at V and 6 bases at J, with 7 bases in the middle. The V gene's germline CDR1 is SEHNR and CDR2 FQNEAQ (reference sequence). The CDR3 region is CASSRGPEAFF. Here the CDR3 DNA reads TGTGCCAGCAGCCGGGGCCCTGAAGCTTTCTTT.

V usage is TRBV7-8 and J usage is TRBJ1-1; D gene unclear. From germline, CDR1 is SGHVS and CDR2 FQNEAQ. The CDR3 loop spans 17 amino acids. V was shortened by 5 bases and J by 2 bases, with 21 bases between the two germline ends. The CDR3 nucleotides are TGTGCCAGCAGCCGCAATTCCCCCCTAACATACAACACTGAAGCTTTCTTT. Protein sequence: CASSRNSPLTYNTEAFF.

The V gene is TRBV6-1, the J gene TRBJ2-7, with D uncertain. The CDR3 is made up of 12 amino acids. Germline V gene lookup returns CDR1 MNHNS and CDR2 SASEGT. The V end was cut by 8 bases, the J end by 6 bases, with 14 bases between. The CDR3 DNA follows: TGTGCCAGCCTACCTGCCTGGGGCGAGCAGTACTTC. It specifies CASLPAWGEQYF.

Turning to this clone: Other DNA sequences in this sample translate to the same CDR3. This sequence joins TRBV29-1 and TRBJ2-2; D may be TRBD1 (6 bases). This CDR3 spans 13 amino acids. Germline V gene sequence: CDR1 SQVTM, CDR2 ANQGSEA. V was trimmed by 3 bases and J by 1 base, leaving 6 bases between them. CDR3: CSVEGQNTGELFF. In DNA form, the CDR3 reads TGCAGCGTTGAGGGACAGAACACCGGGGAGCTGTTTTTT.

The gene calls are TRBV5-8 and TRBJ2-7, with 9 bases that match TRBD2. V shed 4 bases, J shed 5 bases, and the junction held 10 bases outside the gene matches. The V gene's germline CDR1 is SGHTS and CDR2 YDEGEE. The CDR3 contains 15 residues. The CDR3 bases are TGTGCCAGCAGCCATCCAGCGGGAGGCCTCAACGAGCAGTACTTC. It yields the protein CASSHPAGGLNEQYF.